Below, 2 T cell receptor beta chains from the same sample are listed, as sequenced in a study of glioma-infiltrating T cells. Amplification of TCR alpha and beta CDR3 regions from RNA used iRepertoire nested multiplex PCR. One entry per CDR3 protein, called by TCRdb with MiXCR from the multiplex PCR reads. Found here are 160,000 or so distinct CDR3 sequences, about 40% of them singletons; the top ten hold roughly 5.2%. The sequencing sample was made of glioma tissue, nonneoplastic brain tissue, or PBMCs (not recorded which). The receptor source for this set is a human donor with low-grade glioma or glioblastoma, undergoing nonglioma brain surgery, or in good health (not recorded which).

Regarding this clonotype: This may come from a read error, since a much larger clone is one base off. This chain joins TRBV28 and TRBJ2-5; D may correspond to TRBD1 or TRBD2 (5 bases each). The germline V gene encodes CDR1 MDHEN and CDR2 SYDVKM. The CDR3 totals 12 residues. The CDR3 spells CTSEGNQETQYF. CDR3 nucleotide sequence: TGTACCAGCGAGGGGAACCAAGAGACCCAGTACTTC.

This clonotype came up many times. This chain links TRBV6-6 with TRBJ2-7; D not resolved. The CDR3 has 14 amino acids. Trimming pared 2 bases from V and 2 bases from J, leaving 10 bases between. Germline V gene sequence: CDR1 MNHNY, CDR2 SVGAGI (reference sequence). CDR3 loop: CASSYGGKAYEQYF. The CDR3 nucleotides read TGTGCCAGCAGTTACGGTGGGAAAGCCTACGAGCAGTACTTC.